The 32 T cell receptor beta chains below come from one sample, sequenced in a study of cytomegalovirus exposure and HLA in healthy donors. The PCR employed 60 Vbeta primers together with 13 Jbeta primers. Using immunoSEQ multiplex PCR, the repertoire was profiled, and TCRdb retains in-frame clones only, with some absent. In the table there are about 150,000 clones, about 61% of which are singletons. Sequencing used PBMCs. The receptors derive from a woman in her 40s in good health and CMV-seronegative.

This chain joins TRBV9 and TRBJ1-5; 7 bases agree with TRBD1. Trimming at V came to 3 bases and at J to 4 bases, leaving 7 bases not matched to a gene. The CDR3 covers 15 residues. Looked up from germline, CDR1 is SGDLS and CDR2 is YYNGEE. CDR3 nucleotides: TGTGCCAGCAGCGAGCATGACAGGGTTAATCAGCCCCAGCATTTT. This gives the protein CASSEHDRVNQPQHF.

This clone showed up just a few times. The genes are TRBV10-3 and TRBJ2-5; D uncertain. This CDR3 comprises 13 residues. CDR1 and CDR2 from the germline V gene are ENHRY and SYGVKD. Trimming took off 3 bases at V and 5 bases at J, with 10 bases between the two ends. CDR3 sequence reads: CAISEEVRETQYF. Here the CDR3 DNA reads TGTGCCATCAGTGAAGAGGTCCGGGAGACCCAGTACTTC.

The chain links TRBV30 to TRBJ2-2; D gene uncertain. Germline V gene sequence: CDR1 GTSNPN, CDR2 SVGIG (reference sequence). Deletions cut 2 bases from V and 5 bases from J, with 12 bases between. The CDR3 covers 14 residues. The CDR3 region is CAWSFTVVTGELFF. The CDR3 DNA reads TGTGCCTGGAGTTTTACAGTCGTTACCGGGGAGCTGTTTTTT.

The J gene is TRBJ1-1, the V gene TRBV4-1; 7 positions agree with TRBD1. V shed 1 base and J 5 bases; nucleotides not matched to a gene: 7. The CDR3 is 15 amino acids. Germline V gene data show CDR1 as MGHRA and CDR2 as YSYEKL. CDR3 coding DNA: TGCGCCAGCAGCCAAGGACAGGGTGGCGGAACTGAAGCTTTCTTT. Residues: CASSQGQGGGTEAFF.

In DNA, the CDR3 is TGTGCCAGCAGCTTAGCACTAGCGGGGGCGTCGGGGGAGCTGTTTTTT. Amino acid sequence: CASSLALAGASGELFF. V is TRBV7-2 and J is TRBJ2-2, with TRBD2 identical over 11 bases. This CDR3 spans 16 amino acids. Losses at the gene ends were 0 bases for V and 8 bases for J; bases not matched to a gene: 5. Germline V lookup: CDR1 SGHTA, CDR2 FQGNSA.

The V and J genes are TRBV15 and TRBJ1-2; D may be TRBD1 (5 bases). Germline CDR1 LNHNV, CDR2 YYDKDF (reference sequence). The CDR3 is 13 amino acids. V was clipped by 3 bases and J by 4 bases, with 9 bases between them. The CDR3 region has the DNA TGTGCCACCAGCAGGGCAGGGCGCTATGGCTACACCTTC. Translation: CATSRAGRYGYTF.

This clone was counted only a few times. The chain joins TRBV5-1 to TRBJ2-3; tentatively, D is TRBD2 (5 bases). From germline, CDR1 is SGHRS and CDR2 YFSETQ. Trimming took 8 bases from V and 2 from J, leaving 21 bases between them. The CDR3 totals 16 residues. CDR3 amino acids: CASRVGGLAVTDTQYF. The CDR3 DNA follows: TGCGCCAGTCGGGTTGGCGGGCTTGCGGTCACAGATACGCAGTATTTT.

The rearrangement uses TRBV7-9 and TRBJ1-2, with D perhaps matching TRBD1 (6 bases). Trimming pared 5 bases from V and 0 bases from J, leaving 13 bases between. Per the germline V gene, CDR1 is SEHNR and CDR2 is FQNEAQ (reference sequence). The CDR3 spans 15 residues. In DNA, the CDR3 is TGTGCCAGCAGCAACGAACAGGGATCTAACTATGGCTACACCTTC. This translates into CASSNEQGSNYGYTF.

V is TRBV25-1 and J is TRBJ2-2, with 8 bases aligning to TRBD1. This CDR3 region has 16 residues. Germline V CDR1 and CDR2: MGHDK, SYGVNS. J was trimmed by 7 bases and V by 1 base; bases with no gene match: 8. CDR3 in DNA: TGTGCCAGCAGTGAATCCAGGGGGCGAATAAGCGGGGAGCTGTTTTTT. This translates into CASSESRGRISGELFF.

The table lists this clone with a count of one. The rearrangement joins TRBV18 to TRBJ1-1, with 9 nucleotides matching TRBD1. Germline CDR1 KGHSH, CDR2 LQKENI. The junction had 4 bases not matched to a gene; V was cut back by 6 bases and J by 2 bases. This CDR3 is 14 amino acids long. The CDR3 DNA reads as TGTGCCAGCTCGCGGGACAGGGTTAACACTGAAGCTTTCTTT. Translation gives CASSRDRVNTEAFF.

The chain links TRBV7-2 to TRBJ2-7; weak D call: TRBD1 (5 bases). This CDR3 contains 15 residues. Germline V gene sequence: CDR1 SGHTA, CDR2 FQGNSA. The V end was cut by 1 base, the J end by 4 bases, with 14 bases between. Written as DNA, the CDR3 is TGTGCCAGCAGCTTAGTTGGGCAGGGCCTATACGAGCAGTACTTC. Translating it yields CASSLVGQGLYEQYF.

The CDR3 is CASSNPGHGYGYTF. In DNA form, the CDR3 reads TGCGCCAGCAGTAACCCGGGACACGGATATGGCTACACCTTC. The V gene is TRBV10-2, the J gene TRBJ1-2; maybe TRBD1 (6 bases). CDR1 and CDR2 (germline): WSHSY, SAAADI. The CDR3 is made up of 14 amino acids. V shed 5 bases and J shed 5 bases, with 15 bases lying between them.

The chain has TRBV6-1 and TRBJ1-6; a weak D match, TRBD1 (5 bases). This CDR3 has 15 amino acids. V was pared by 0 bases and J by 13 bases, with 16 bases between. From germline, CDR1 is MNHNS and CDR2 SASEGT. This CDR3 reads CASSEAGADQGPLHF. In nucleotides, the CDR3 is TGTGCCAGCAGTGAAGCTGGGGCAGACCAGGGTCCCCTCCACTTT.

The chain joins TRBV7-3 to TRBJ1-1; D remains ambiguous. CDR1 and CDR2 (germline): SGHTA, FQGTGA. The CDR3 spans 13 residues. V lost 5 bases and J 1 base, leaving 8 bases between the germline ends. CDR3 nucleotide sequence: TGTGCCAGCAGCGAGCAATGGAACACTGAAGCTTTCTTT. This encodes CASSEQWNTEAFF.

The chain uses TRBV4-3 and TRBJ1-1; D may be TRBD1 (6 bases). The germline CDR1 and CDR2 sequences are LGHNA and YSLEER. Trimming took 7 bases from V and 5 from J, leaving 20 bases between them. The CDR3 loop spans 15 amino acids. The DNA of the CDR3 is TGCGCCAGCAAGTATAGCGGGACATCCGAGACTGAAGCTTTCTTT. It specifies CASKYSGTSETEAFF.

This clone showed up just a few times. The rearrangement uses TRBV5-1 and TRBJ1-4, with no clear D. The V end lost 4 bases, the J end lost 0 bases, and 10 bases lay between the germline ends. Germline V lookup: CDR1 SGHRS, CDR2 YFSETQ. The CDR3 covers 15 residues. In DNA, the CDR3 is TGCGCCAGCAGCCCGAGCGGACCAACTAATGAAAAACTGTTTTTT. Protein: CASSPSGPTNEKLFF.

The CDR3 spells CASSLRAERTYEQYF. The CDR3 DNA sequence: TGTGCCAGCAGTCTACGGGCCGAGCGGACCTACGAGCAGTACTTC. The V gene is TRBV6-1, the J gene TRBJ2-7, with D possibly TRBD2 on 5 matching bases. Trimming took 5 bases from V and 2 from J, leaving 16 bases between them. The V gene's germline CDR1 is MNHNS and CDR2 SASEGT. The CDR3 contains 15 residues.

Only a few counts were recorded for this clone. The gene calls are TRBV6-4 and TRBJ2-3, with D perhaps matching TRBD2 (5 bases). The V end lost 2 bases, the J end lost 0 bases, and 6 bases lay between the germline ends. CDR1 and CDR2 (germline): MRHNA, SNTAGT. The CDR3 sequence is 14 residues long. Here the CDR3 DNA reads TGTGCCAGCAGTGACCGCGGGAGCACAGATACGCAGTATTTT. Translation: CASSDRGSTDTQYF.

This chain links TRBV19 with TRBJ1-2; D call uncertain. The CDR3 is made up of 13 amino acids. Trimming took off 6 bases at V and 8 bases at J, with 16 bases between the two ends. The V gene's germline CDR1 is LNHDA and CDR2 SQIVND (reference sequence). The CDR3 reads CASRRESLTGYTF. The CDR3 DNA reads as TGTGCCAGTAGGAGGGAGAGTCTGACCGGCTACACCTTC.

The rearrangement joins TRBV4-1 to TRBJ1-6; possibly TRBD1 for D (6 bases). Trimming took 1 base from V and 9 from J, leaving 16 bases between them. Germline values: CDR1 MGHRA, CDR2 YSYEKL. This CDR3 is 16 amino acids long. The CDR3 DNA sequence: TGCGCCAGCAGCCAAGTCGGCAGGGGTGGCGGTTCACCCCTCCACTTT. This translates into CASSQVGRGGGSPLHF.

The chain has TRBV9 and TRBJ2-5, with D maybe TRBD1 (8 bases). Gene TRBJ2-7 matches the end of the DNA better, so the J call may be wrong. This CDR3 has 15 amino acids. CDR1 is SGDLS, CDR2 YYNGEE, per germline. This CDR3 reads CASSASTGGENEQYF. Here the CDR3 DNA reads TGTGCCAGCAGCGCCTCTACAGGGGGGGAAAACGAGCAGTACTTC.

The CDR3 DNA is TGCAGTGCTAGTAAAGGGACTATGCATTTT. Translated, it gives CSASKGTMHF. V is TRBV20-1 and J is TRBJ1-5; maybe TRBD1 (5 bases). The CDR3 totals 10 residues. Trimming took off 3 bases at V and 15 bases at J, with 12 bases between the two ends. The germline gives CDR1 DFQATT, CDR2 SNEGSKA (reference sequence).

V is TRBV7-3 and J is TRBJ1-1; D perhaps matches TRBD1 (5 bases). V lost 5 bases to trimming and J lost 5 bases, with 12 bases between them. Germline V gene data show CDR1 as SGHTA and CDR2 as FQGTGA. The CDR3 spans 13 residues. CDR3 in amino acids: CASSAQGTTEAFF. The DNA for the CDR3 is TGTGCCAGCAGCGCTCAGGGAACTACTGAAGCTTTCTTT.

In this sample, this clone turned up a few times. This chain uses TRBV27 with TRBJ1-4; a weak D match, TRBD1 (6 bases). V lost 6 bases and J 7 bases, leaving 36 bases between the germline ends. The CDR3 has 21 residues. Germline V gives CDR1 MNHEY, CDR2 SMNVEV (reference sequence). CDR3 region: CASSNLTRGTPSTGLGEKLFF. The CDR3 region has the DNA TGTGCCAGCAGCAACCTTACAAGGGGGACCCCCTCTACGGGGTTGGGTGAAAAACTGTTTTTT.

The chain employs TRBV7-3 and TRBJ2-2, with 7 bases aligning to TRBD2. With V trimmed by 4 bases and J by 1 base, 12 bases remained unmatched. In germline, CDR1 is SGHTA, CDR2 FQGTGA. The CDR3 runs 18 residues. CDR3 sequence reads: CASSSSLGRGLNTGELFF. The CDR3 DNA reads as TGTGCCAGCAGCTCCTCGTTGGGGCGGGGGTTGAACACCGGGGAGCTGTTTTTT. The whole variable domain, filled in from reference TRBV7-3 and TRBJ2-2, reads GAGVSQTPSNKVTEKGKYVELRCDPISGHTALYWYRQSLGQGPEFLIYFQGTGAADDSGLPNDRFFAVRPEGSVSTLKIQRTERGDSAVYLCASSSSLGRGLNTGELFFGEGSRLTVL.

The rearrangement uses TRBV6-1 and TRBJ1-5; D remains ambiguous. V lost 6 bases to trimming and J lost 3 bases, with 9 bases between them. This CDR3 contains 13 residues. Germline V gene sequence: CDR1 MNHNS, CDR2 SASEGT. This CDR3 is CASSLGLNQPQHF. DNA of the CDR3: TGTGCCAGCAGCCTCGGTCTCAATCAGCCCCAGCATTTT.

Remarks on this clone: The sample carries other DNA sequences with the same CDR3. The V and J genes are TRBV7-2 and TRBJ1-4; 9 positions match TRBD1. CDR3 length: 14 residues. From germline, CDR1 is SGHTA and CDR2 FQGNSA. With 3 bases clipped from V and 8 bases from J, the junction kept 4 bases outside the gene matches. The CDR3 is CASSLDRGREKLFF. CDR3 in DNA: TGTGCCAGCAGCTTGGACAGGGGACGAGAAAAACTGTTTTTT.

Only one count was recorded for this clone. Here the CDR3 reads CASSYSGVQGSPLHF. The CDR3 DNA reads as TGTGCCAGCAGTTACTCAGGGGTCCAAGGCTCACCCCTCCACTTT. V gene TRBV6-5 combines with J gene TRBJ1-6; possible D gene TRBD1, 5 bases. Germline-derived CDR1 and CDR2 are MNHEY and SVGAGI. The CDR3 consists of 15 residues. Trimming cost V 0 bases and J 10 bases, with 13 bases left between them.

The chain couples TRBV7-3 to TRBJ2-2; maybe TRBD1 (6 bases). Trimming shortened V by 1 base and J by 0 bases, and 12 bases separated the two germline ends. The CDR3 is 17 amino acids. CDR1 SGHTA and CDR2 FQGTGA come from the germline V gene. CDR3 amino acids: CASSLMGGTTNTGELFF. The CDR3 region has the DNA TGTGCCAGCAGCTTAATGGGTGGGACAACGAACACCGGGGAGCTGTTTTTT. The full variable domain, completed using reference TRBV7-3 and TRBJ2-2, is GAGVSQTPSNKVTEKGKYVELRCDPISGHTALYWYRQSLGQGPEFLIYFQGTGAADDSGLPNDRFFAVRPEGSVSTLKIQRTERGDSAVYLCASSLMGGTTNTGELFFGEGSRLTVL.

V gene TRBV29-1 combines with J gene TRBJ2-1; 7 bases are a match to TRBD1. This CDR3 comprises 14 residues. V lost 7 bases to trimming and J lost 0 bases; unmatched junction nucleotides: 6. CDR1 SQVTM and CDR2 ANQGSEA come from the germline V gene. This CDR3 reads CSATRDSSYNEQFF. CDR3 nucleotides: TGCAGCGCCACCCGGGACAGCTCCTACAATGAGCAGTTCTTC.

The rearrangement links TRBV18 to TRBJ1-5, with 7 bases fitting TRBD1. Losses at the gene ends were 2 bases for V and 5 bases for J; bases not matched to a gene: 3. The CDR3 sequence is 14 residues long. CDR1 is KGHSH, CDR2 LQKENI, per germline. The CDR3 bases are TGTGCCAGCTCACCATCCGACAGGGATCAGCCCCAGCATTTT. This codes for CASSPSDRDQPQHF.

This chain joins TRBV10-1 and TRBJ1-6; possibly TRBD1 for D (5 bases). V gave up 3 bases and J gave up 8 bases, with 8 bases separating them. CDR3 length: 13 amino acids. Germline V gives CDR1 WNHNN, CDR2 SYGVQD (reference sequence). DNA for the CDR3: TGCGCCAGCAGTGACAGGGTGGATTCACCCCTCCACTTT. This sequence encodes CASSDRVDSPLHF.